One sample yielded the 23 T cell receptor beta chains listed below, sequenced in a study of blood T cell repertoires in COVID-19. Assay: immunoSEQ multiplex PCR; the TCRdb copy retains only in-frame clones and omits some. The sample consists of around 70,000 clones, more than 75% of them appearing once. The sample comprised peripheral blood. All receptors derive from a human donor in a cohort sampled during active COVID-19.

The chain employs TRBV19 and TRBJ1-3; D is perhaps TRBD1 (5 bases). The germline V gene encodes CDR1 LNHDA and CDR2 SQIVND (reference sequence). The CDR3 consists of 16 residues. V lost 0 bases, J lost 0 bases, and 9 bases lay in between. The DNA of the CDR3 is TGTGCCAGTAGTATAGAACAGGCCTACTCTGGAAACACCATATATTTT. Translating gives CASSIEQAYSGNTIYF.

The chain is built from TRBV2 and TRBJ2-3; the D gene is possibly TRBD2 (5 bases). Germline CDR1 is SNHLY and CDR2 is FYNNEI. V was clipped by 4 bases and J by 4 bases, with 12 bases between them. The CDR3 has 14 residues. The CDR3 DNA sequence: TGTGCCAGCAGTGTGGCTAGCATCCCAGATACGCAGTATTTT. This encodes CASSVASIPDTQYF.

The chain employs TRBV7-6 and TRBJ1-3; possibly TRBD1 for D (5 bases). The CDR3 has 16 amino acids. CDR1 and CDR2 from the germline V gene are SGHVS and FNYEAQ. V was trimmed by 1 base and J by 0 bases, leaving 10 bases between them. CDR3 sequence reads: CASSLVGGVSGNTIYF. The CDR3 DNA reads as TGTGCCAGCAGCTTAGTGGGGGGAGTCTCTGGAAACACCATATATTTT.

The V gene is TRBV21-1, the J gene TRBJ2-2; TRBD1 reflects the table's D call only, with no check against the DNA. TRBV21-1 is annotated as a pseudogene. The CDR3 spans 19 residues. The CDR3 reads CASSNVAPAGAPNTGELFF. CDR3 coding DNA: TGTGCCAGCAGCAACGTAGCCCCCGCAGGGGCCCCTAACACCGGGGAGCTGTTTTTT.

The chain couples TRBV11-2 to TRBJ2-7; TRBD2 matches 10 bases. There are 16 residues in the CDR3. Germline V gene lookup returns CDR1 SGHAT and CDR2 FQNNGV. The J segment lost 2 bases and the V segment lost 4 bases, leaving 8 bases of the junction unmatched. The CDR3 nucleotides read TGTGCCAGCAGCTACCTTAGCGGGGGGACGACCTACGAGCAGTACTTC. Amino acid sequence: CASSYLSGGTTYEQYF.

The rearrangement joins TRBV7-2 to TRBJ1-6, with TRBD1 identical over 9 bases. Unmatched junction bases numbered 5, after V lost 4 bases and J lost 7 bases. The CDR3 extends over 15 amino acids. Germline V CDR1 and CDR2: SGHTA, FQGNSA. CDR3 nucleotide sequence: TGTGCCAGCAGCTCGACCGGGACAGGGAATTCACCCCTCCACTTT. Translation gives CASSSTGTGNSPLHF.

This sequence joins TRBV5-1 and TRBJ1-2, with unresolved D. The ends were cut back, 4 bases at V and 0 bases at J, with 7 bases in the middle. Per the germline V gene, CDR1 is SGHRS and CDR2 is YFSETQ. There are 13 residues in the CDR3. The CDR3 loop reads CASSPDSNYGYTF. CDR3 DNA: TGCGCCAGCAGCCCGGACTCTAACTATGGCTACACCTTC.

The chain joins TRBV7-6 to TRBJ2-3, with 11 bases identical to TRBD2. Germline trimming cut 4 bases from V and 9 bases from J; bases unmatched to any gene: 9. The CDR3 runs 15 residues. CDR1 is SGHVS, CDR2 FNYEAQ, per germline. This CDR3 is CASSSNVASGGTQYF. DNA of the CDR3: TGTGCCAGCAGCTCCAACGTTGCTAGCGGGGGGACGCAGTATTTT. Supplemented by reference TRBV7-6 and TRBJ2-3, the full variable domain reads GAGVSQSPRYKVTKRGQDVALRCDPISGHVSLYWYRQALGQGPEFLTYFNYEAQQDKSGLPNDRFSAERPEGSISTLTIQRTEQRDSAMYRCASSSNVASGGTQYFGPGTRLTVL.

CDR3 nucleotides: TGTGCCAGCAGTTACGCACAGGGAATGGATGGAAACACCATATATTTT. This gives the protein CASSYAQGMDGNTIYF. The rearrangement links TRBV6-6 to TRBJ1-3; D perhaps matches TRBD1 (6 bases). Germline CDR1 is MNHNY and CDR2 is SVGAGI (reference sequence). Trimming removed 2 bases from V and 3 bases from J, with 14 bases in between. CDR3 length: 16 amino acids.

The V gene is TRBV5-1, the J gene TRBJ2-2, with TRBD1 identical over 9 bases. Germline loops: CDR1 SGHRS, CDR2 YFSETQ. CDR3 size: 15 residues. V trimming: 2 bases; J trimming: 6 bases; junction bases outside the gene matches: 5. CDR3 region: CASSFGQGTAGELFF. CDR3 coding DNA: TGCGCCAGCAGCTTCGGACAGGGGACGGCCGGGGAGCTGTTTTTT.

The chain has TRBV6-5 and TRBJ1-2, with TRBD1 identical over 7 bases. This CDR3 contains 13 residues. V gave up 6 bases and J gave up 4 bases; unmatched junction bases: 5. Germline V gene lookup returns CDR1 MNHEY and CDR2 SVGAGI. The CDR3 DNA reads TGTGCCAGCAGCTTACAGGGGTCCTATGGCTACACCTTC. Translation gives CASSLQGSYGYTF.

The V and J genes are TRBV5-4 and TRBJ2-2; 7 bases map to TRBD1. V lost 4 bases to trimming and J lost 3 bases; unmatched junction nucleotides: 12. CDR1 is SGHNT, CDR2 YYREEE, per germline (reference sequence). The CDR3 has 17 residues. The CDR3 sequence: CASSPLWAGGDTGELFF. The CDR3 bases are TGTGCCAGCAGCCCGCTTTGGGCAGGGGGAGACACCGGGGAGCTGTTTTTT.

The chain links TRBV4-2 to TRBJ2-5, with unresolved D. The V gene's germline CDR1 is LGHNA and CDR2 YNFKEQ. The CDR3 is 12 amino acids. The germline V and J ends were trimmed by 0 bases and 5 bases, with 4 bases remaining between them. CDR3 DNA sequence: TGTGCCAGCAGCCAAGATCGGGAGACCCAGTACTTC. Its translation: CASSQDRETQYF.

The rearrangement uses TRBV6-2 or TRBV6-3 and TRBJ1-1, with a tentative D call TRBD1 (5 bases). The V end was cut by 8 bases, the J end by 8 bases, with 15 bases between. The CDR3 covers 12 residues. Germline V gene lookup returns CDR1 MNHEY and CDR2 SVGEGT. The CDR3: CASRSNRHEAFF. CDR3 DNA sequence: TGTGCCAGCCGTTCCAACAGGCACGAAGCTTTCTTT.

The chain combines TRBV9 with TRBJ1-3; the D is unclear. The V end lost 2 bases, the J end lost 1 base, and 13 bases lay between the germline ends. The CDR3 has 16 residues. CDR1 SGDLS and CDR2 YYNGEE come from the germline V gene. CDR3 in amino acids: CASSVVVRRSGNTIYF. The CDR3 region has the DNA TGTGCCAGCAGCGTGGTTGTTAGGAGGTCTGGAAACACCATATATTTT.

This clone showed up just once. The CDR3 is CASSQSEHSGNTIYF. CDR3 nucleotide sequence: TGTGCCAGCAGCCAGTCGGAGCACTCTGGAAACACCATATATTTT. V and J are TRBV3-1 (or the pseudogene TRBV3-2) and TRBJ1-3, with D hard to call. V dropped 3 bases and J dropped 0 bases, with 9 bases sitting between them. CDR3 length: 15 residues. The germline V gene encodes CDR1 LGHDT and CDR2 YNNKEL (reference sequence).

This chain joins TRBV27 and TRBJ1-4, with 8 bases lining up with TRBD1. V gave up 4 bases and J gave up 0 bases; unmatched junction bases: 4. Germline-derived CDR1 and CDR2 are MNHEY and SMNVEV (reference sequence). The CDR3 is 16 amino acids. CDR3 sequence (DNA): TGTGCCAGCAGTTCAACGACAGGGGCAACTAATGAAAAACTGTTTTTT. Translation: CASSSTTGATNEKLFF.

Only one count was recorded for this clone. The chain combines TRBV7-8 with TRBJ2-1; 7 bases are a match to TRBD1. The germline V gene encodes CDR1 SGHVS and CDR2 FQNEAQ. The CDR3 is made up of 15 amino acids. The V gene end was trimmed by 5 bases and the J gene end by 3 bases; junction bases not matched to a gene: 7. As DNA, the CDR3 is TGTGCCAGCAGCACCCGACAGGGTGTCTACAATGAGCAGTTCTTC. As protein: CASSTRQGVYNEQFF.

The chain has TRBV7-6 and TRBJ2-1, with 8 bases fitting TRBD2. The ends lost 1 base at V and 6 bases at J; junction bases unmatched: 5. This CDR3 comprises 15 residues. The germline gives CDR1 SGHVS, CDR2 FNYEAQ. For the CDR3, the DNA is TGTGCCAGCAGCTTAGGGGCGGGGGGCCCCAATGAGCAGTTCTTC. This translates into CASSLGAGGPNEQFF.

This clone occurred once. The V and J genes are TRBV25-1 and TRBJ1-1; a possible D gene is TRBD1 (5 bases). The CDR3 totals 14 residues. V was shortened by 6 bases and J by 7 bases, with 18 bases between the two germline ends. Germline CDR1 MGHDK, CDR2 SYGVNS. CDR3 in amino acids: CASRPRGGEGEAFF. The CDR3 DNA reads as TGTGCCAGCAGGCCCCGGGGGGGTGAGGGTGAAGCTTTCTTT.

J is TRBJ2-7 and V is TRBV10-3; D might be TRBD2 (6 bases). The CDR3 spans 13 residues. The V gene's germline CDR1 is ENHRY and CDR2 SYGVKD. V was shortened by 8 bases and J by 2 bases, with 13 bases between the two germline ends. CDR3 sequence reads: CAIHDGTAYEQYF. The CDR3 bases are TGTGCCATCCATGATGGGACTGCCTACGAGCAGTACTTC.

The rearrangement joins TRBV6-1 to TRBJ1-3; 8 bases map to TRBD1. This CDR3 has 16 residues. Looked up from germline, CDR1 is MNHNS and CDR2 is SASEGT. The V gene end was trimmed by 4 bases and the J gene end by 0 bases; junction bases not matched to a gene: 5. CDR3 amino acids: CASSGGQAGSGNTIYF. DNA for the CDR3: TGTGCCAGCAGTGGGGGACAGGCTGGCTCTGGAAACACCATATATTTT.

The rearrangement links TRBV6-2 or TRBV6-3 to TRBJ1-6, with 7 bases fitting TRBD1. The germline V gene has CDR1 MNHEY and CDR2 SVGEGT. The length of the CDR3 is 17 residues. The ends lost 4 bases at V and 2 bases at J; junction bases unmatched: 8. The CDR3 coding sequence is TGTGCCAGCAGTTCCTACCCACAGGGGACCTATAATTCACCCCTCCACTTT. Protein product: CASSSYPQGTYNSPLHF.